The rows below give T cell receptor beta chains drawn from one sample of a study of blood T cell repertoires in COVID-19. Measured with immunoSEQ multiplex PCR; TCRdb has only the in-frame clones, and not every one. This repertoire shows about 27,000 clones, approximately 80% found once; its top ten account for more than 40%. Sequencing was done on a sample of peripheral blood. The source is a woman over 75 with acute or convalescent COVID-19. CDR3s leave out the opening cysteine and the closing phenylalanine or tryptophan. Clone size is not always given. Where it is, it says once, few, many or a class for expanded clones.

>TRBJ2-1|-|TRBV24-1
ATQGSGYNEQF
>TRBJ1-2|-|TRBV5-1
ASSLDRGQGGYT
>TRBJ1-6|-|TRBV6-5
ASSYLGQGTSPLH
>TRBJ2-3|-|TRBV28
ASSPTSGGILRGDTQY
>TRBJ2-5|-|TRBV5-6
ASSLMRGLLGETQY
>TRBJ1-5|-|TRBV12-5
ASGPTGVYSNQPQH
>TRBJ1-2|-|TRBV25-1
ASGDTSYGYT
>TRBJ2-5|once|TRBV5-4
ASSLPTGGSLKETQY
>TRBJ2-1|-|TRBV4-1
ASSQDGGRDEQF
>TRBJ1-4|few|TRBV7-9
ASSLVESPNEKLF
>TRBJ2-3|-|TRBV15
ATARGGNTDTQY
>TRBJ2-3|-|TRBV12-3/TRBV12-4
ASSLGDTQY
>TRBJ1-5|-|TRBV5-1
ASSPTGYREQPQH
>TRBJ2-2|-|TRBV4-3
ASSQSPPSGRRTGELF
>TRBJ2-2|-|TRBV3-1/TRBV3-2
ASSQVAGGNTGELF
>TRBJ1-1|-|TRBV7-2
ASRFRGDTEAF
>TRBJ2-7|-|TRBV14
ASSHPTPGGYEQY
>TRBJ2-1|-|TRBV24-1
ATSDQVYEQF
>TRBJ2-7|-|TRBV6-1
ASSEALWDTYEQY
>TRBJ1-1|-|TRBV6-5
ASTRGGSEAF
>TRBJ2-1|-|TRBV5-8
ASRDRGFGEQF
>TRBJ2-3|few|TRBV5-1
ASTRGVDRTDTQY